This T cell receptor (beta chain) came from a study of regulatory T cells in long-lasting Graves disease. TCR beta libraries were built with iRepertoire HTBI primers and Arm-PCR of CDR3 regions. In TCRdb, the multiplex PCR reads were re-called with MiXCR into one record per CDR3 protein. This table holds some 420,000 distinct CDR3 sequences, roughly 23% found once. The CDR3 spans 13 residues. Germline values: CDR1 MDHEN, CDR2 SYDVKM. The V end lost 1 base, the J end lost 5 bases, and 5 bases lay between the germline ends. Time point given: persistent/refractory GD, antithyroid drugs over 5 years with positive TRAb. RNA from PBMCs was the source of the TCR library. This clonotype was observed at least ten times.

The sequenced sample was peripheral blood mononuclear cells (PBMCs), obtained when the disease was refractory, from a patient treated with antithyroid drugs. The sequence came from a female donor with Graves disease. V and J are TRBV28 and TRBJ2-2; no clear D gene. CDR3 DNA: TGTGCCAGCAGTTTATACGGGACCGGGGAGCTGTTTTTT. Translating gives CASSLYGTGELFF.